The sequence of this T cell receptor beta chain was determined in a study of neurological immune-mediated disorders. Study conclusions and caveats: As far as clinical or MRI features were concerned, none was associated with the multiple sclerosis repertoire cluster.

TCRdb redid the calling of the 5' RACE reads with MiXCR, one entry per CDR3 protein. The sample holds some 95,000 distinct CDR3 sequences, roughly 4% seen once. This clonotype was detected ten times or more. Its antigen is still unknown. Deletions cut 9 bases from V and 0 bases from J, with 13 bases between. This CDR3 is built from 15 residues. CDR1 and CDR2 from the germline V gene are KGHDR and SFDVKD. The unsorted libraries originated from 2 million PBMCs kept at -80 C. The receptor comes from a woman aged 18-30 years with multiple sclerosis. The material sequenced was PBMCs. The gene calls are TRBV24-1 and TRBJ2-2; D might be TRBD2 (6 bases). CDR3: CATHGGGPNTGELFF. For the CDR3, the DNA is TGTGCCACCCATGGGGGAGGCCCGAACACCGGGGAGCTGTTTTTT.